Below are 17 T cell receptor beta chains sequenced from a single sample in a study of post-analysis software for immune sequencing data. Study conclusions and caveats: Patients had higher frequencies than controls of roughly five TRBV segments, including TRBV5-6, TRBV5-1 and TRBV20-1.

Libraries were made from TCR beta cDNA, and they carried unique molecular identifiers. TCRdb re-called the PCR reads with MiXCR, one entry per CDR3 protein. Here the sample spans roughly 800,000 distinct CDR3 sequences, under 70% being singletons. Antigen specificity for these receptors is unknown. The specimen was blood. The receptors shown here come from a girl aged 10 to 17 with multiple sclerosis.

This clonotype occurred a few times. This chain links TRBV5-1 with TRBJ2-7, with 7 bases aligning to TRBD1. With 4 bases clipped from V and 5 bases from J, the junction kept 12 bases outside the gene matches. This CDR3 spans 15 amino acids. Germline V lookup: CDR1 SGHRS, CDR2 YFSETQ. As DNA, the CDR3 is TGCGCCAGCAGCATGGGACCGGACAGGCCCCACGAGCAGTACTTC. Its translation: CASSMGPDRPHEQYF.

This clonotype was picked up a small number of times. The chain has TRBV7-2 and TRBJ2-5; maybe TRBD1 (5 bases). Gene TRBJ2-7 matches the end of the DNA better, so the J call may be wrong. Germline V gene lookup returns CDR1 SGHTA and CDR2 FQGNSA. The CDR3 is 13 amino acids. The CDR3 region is CASSSDSYYEQYF. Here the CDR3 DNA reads TGTGCCAGCAGCTCAGACAGTTACTACGAGCAGTACTTC.

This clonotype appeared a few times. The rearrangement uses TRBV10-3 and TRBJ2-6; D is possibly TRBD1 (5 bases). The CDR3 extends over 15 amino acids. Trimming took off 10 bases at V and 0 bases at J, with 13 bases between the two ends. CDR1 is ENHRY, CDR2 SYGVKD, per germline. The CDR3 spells CATSTEHSGANVLTF. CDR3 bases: TGTGCCACCTCGACAGAGCACTCTGGGGCCAACGTCCTGACTTTC.

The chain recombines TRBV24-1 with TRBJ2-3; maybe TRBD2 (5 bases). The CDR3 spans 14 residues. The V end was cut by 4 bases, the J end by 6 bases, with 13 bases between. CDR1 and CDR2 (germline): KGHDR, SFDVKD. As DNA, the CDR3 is TGTGCCACCAGTGACGCCCGAGGGTCGGATACGCAGTATTTT. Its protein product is CATSDARGSDTQYF.

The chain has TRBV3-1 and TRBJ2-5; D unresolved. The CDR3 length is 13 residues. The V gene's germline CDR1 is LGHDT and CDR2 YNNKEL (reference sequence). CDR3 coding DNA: TGTGCGACCTCTGAGGATCGGCAAGAGACCCAGTACTTC. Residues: CATSEDRQETQYF.

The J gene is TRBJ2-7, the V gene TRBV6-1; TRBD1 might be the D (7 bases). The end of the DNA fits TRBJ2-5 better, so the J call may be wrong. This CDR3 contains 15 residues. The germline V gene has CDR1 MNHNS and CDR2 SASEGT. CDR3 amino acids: CASSDFNRGGETQYF. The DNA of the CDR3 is TGTGCCAGCAGTGATTTCAACAGGGGAGGAGAGACCCAGTACTTC.

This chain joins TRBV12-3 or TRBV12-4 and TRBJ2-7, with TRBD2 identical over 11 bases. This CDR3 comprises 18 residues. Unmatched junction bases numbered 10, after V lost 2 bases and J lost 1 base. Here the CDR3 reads CASSLFPPLAGASYEQYF. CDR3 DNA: TGTGCCAGCAGTTTATTCCCCCCACTAGCGGGAGCATCCTACGAGCAGTACTTC.

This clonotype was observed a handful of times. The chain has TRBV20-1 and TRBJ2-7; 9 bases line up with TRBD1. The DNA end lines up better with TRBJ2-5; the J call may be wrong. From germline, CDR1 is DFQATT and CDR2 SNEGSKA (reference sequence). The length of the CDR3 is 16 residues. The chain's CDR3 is CSARDLQGTGIETQYF. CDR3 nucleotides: TGCAGTGCTAGAGACCTGCAGGGGACAGGGATCGAGACCCAGTACTTC.

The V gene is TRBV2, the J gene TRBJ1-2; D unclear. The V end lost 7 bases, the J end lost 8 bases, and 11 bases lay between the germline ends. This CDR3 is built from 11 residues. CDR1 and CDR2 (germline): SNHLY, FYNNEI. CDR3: CASKFEGGYTF. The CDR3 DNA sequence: TGTGCCAGCAAGTTCGAAGGGGGCTACACCTTC.

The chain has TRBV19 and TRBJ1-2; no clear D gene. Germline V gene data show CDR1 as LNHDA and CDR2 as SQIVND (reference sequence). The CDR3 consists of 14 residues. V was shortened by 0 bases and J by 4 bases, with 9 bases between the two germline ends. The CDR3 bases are TGTGCCAGTAGTATAGAGGGCAGCCTCTATGGCTACACCTTC. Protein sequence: CASSIEGSLYGYTF.

The CDR3 DNA reads TGTGCCAGCAGTTACTCGCTGAACGAGGGGCCCGGTAATGAAAAACTGTTTTTT. Its translation: CASSYSLNEGPGNEKLFF. The chain couples TRBV6-5 to TRBJ1-4, with a possible D match to TRBD1 (5 bases). The CDR3 has 18 residues. Trimming removed 0 bases from V and 4 bases from J, with 18 bases in between. The germline V gene encodes CDR1 MNHEY and CDR2 SVGAGI.

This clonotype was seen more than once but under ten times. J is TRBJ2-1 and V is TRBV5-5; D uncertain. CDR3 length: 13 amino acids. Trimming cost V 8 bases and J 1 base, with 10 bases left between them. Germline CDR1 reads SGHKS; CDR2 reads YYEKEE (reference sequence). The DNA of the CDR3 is TGTGCCAGTACAAGATTATCCTACAATGAGCAGTTCTTC. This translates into CASTRLSYNEQFF.

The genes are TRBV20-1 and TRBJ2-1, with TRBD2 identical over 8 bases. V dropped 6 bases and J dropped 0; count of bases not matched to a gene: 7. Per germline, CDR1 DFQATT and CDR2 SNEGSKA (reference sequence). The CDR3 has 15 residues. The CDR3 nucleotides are TGCAGTGCATCTGAGCGGGGGCACTCCTACAATGAGCAGTTCTTC. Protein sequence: CSASERGHSYNEQFF.

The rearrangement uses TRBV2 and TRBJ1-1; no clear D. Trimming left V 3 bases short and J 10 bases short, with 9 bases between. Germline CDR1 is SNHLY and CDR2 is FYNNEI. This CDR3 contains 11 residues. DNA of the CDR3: TGTGCCAGCAGTGAGGTGGGCAGAGCTTTCTTT. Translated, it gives CASSEVGRAFF.

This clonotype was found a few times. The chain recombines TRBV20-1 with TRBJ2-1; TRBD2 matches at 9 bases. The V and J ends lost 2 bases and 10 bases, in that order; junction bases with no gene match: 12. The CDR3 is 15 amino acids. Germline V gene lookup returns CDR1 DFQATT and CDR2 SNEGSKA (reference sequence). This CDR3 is CSARFGGRGAVEQFF. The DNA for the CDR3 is TGCAGTGCTAGATTCGGCGGGAGGGGGGCGGTAGAGCAGTTCTTC.

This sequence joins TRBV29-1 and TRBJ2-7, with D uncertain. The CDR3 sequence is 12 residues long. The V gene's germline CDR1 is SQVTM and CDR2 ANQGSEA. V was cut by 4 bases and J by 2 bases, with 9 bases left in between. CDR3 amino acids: CSVVSIPYEQYF. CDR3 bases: TGCAGCGTTGTCTCCATACCCTACGAGCAGTACTTC.

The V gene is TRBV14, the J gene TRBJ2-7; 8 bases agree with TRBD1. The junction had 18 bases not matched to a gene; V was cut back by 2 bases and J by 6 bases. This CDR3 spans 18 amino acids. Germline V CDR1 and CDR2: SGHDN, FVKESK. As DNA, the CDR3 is TGTGCCAGCAGCCAATCGGCCGGACAGGGACCTGTGGGGTGCGAGCAGTACTTC. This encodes CASSQSAGQGPVGCEQYF.